This is a list of T cell receptor beta chains from one sample in a study of radiotherapy plus CTLA-4 blockade in lung cancer. TCRdb's copy holds only in-frame clones and misses some; the assay was immunoSEQ multiplex PCR. The sample has some 23,000 clones, around 66% seen once. Here the sequenced sample was peripheral blood, taken from a patient treated with radiotherapy plus ipilimumab. The receptor set was obtained from a human donor with non-small cell lung cancer who had stable disease on radiotherapy plus ipilimumab. Each CDR3 is given without its conserved first and last residue. The order of the fields is V gene, J gene, clone size, CDR3 protein. The size field is filled for only some rows; it gives once, few, many or a size class.

TRBV19	TRBJ2-3	.	ASSPRISFTDTQY
TRBV9	TRBJ2-2	.	ASSGGTSGINTGELF
TRBV23-1	TRBJ1-2	.	ASGFEGYT
TRBV6-4	TRBJ2-3	.	ASSDSTGGPDTQY
TRBV6-5	TRBJ1-4	.	ASSPQLANEKLF
TRBV10-3	TRBJ2-5	.	AISENDRLMAQY
TRBV10-3	TRBJ2-7	few	AISYSGTSGRREQY
TRBV4-3	TRBJ2-2	.	ASSQGGLAGGRTGELF
TRBV5-1	TRBJ2-7	.	ASSLSGVREQY
TRBV6-1	TRBJ2-6	.	ASSESVGLSGANVLT
TRBV27	TRBJ2-2	.	ASSPLLLAGALTGELF
TRBV5-1	TRBJ2-3	.	ASRNSGNTDTQY
TRBV7-2	TRBJ2-6	few	ASSLDKRDFSGANVLT
TRBV5-4	TRBJ2-5	.	ASSLGGEGETQY
TRBV28	TRBJ1-1	few	ASSYPTLETVENTEAF
TRBV6-1	TRBJ2-3	.	ASIRGQGIIDTQY
TRBV7-2	TRBJ2-5	.	ASSTSGLGTGETQY
TRBV11-3	TRBJ2-2	.	ASSPPAHAGELF
TRBV28	TRBJ1-5	.	ASSPWTGVSQPQH
TRBV28	TRBJ2-7	.	ASRLPGHGTYEQY
TRBV2	TRBJ2-3	few	ASLRGTSGASTDTQY
TRBV10-3	TRBJ2-7	.	AIGPGADDGSVHEQY
TRBV6-1	TRBJ1-1	.	ASSPTGGDTEAF
TRBV7-8	TRBJ2-7	.	ASSLRQGNPYEQY
TRBV5-6	TRBJ1-5	.	ASSAPTGEVNQPQH
TRBV7-8	TRBJ1-1	.	ASSLVRDPGREAF
TRBV2	TRBJ2-3	.	ATNTQY
TRBV14	TRBJ1-3	.	ASSPPGNSGNTIY
TRBV5-4	TRBJ1-5	few	ASSLNFGTGGQPQH
TRBV10-1	TRBJ2-6	.	ASSEAGANVLT
TRBV11-2	TRBJ2-1	.	ASGAGDRINNEQF
TRBV5-4	TRBJ2-7	once	ASSLTSGAYEQY
TRBV7-2	TRBJ2-3	few	ASTPSGADTQY
TRBV7-2	TRBJ2-7	.	ASRPAGGVFYEQY
TRBV6-5	TRBJ2-7	.	ASSVGASYEQY
TRBV4-3	TRBJ2-3	.	ASSQRWDRATDTQY
TRBV9	TRBJ2-2	.	ASRGRGDTGELF
TRBV28	TRBJ1-2	.	ATLRVGGYT
TRBV28	TRBJ2-2	.	ASSLPGGGGQLF
TRBV9	TRBJ2-7	.	ASSVGVRDGAYEQY
TRBV6-5	TRBJ2-3	few	ASSYNRVTQY
TRBV18	TRBJ1-2	.	ASSQAGSNYGYT
TRBV5-1	TRBJ2-4	.	ASSSGLLAKNIQY
TRBV19	TRBJ1-2	.	ATTTPEPQAYT
TRBV9	TRBJ2-7	once	ASSVTGTSGKFLREQY
TRBV11-3	TRBJ2-2	.	ASSLDLWETGELF
TRBV14	TRBJ2-1	few	ASSLTSSYNEQF
TRBV6-5	TRBJ2-7	.	ASRRSVEQY
TRBV14	TRBJ2-7	.	ASSFRTSGRFHEQY
TRBV19	TRBJ2-1	few	ASRRGLAGAPGNEQF
TRBV5-4	TRBJ1-2	.	ASSPPGGRANYGYT
TRBV5-1	TRBJ2-1	.	ASSASGSTTEQF
TRBV6-6	TRBJ2-7	few	ASSYSASGSYEQY
TRBV7-9	TRBJ1-2	medium-sized	ASSLGQDTYSNYGYT
TRBV5-6	TRBJ1-1	.	ASSFYSSMNTEAF